This T cell receptor beta chain was sequenced in a study of T cells after yellow fever vaccination. Points from the study as a whole: The booster response re-showed most primary clones: 95% to 96% CD4, approximately 85% CD8.

This clonotype was found a few times. Antigen specificity is unknown. Deletions cut 6 bases from V and 4 bases from J, with 16 bases between. The CDR3 runs 15 residues. The germline V gene has CDR1 LGHNA and CDR2 YSLEER. Synthesis of TCR cDNA relied on 5'RACE template switching, which attached a universal primer site and UMIs. Using its own MiXCR run on the 5' RACE reads, TCRdb lists one record per CDR3 protein. In the table there are some 320,000 distinct CDR3 sequences, about 10% of which are singletons. The chain recombines TRBV4-3 with TRBJ1-5; no clear D. The sequence was obtained from a man aged 18 to 30 who received the YFV17D yellow fever vaccine. Specimen: CD4+ T cells sorted from PBMCs, collected 5 days after the yellow fever booster vaccination. The DNA of the CDR3 is TGCGCCAGCAGACGCAAGAGGTTCTTTAATCAGCCCCAGCATTTT. It codes for CASRRKRFFNQPQHF.